This T cell receptor (beta chain) was profiled in a study of graft-versus-host responses after intestinal transplantation. Study as a whole: Tacrolimus and steroids were given for around 3 years to all recipients after anti-thymocyte globulin induction.

This CDR3 has 11 amino acids. Germline CDR1 GTSNPN, CDR2 SVGIG (reference sequence). V lost 5 bases and J lost 2; bases outside the gene matches: 0. General study results and limits: The study associated peak circulating GvH clone levels with early post-transplant HvG declines. Patients who carried graft-donor T cell macrochimerism also had high graft-versus-host to host-versus-graft clonal ratios in their allografts. Analysis identified GvH clones in recipient marrow, with some appearing first in ileum or blood.

About this clone itself: Its specificity is unknown.

The protocol was immunoSEQ multiplex PCR, while the TCRdb copy is restricted to in-frame clones and leaves out a portion. There are roughly 100,000 clones in the sample; roughly 90% occur only once, and about 0.9% lies in the top ten. This clonotype originated in a human donor who received an intestinal transplant. The material sequenced was unstimulated CD4+ T cells sorted from spleen or lymph node cells, taken before intestinal transplant. The gene calls are TRBV30 and TRBJ2-7, with TRBD1 identical over 7 bases. The CDR3 region is CAWDRAYEQYF. For the CDR3, the DNA is TGTGCCTGGGACAGGGCCTACGAGCAGTACTTC.